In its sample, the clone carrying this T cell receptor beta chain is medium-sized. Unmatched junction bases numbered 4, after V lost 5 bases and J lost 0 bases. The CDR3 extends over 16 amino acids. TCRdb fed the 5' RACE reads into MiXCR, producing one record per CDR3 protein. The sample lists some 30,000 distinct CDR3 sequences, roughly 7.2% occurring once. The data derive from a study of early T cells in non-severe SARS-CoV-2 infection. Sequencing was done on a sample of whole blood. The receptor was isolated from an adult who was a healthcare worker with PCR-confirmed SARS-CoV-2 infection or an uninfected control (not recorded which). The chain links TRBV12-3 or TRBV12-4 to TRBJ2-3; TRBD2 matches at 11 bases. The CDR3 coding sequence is TGTGCCAGCAGTACGACTAGCGGGGCGAGCACAGATACGCAGTATTTT. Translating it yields CASSTTSGASTDTQYF.